These 17 T cell receptor beta chains were all obtained from the same sample, sequenced in a study of T cell responses to AZD1222 COVID-19 vaccine. Generated by immunoSEQ multiplex PCR, the TCRdb table keeps only in-frame clones and is missing some. The table lists around 130,000 clones, about 89% of them singletons, with roughly 4.7% in the top ten. Material: peripheral blood, obtained on day 0 of AZD1222 vaccination. The receptors shown here come from an adult in good health.

This chain connects TRBV13 to TRBJ2-7; a possible D gene is TRBD1 (5 bases). The CDR3 is 12 amino acids. The germline CDR1 and CDR2 sequences are PRHDT and FYEKMQ (reference sequence). The ends were cut back, 2 bases at V and 6 bases at J, with 8 bases in the middle. The CDR3 is CASSLQGFEQYF. The CDR3 DNA sequence: TGTGCCAGCAGCTTACAGGGCTTCGAGCAGTACTTC.

V usage is TRBV19 and J usage is TRBJ1-1, with 8 bases matching TRBD1. With V trimmed by 7 bases and J by 4 bases, 14 bases remained unmatched. This CDR3 region has 16 residues. Germline loops: CDR1 LNHDA, CDR2 SQIVND (reference sequence). CDR3 protein: CASKNAGGQGGTEAFF. DNA for the CDR3: TGTGCCAGTAAAAATGCAGGGGGCCAGGGAGGCACTGAAGCTTTCTTT.

The CDR3 sequence: CASSLHGTSGDNEQFF. The DNA for the CDR3 is TGTGCCAGCAGCCTACACGGGACTAGCGGGGACAATGAGCAGTTCTTC. The genes are TRBV11-3 and TRBJ2-1; 13 nucleotides agree with TRBD2. The germline gives CDR1 SGHNT, CDR2 YENEEA. V gave up 5 bases and J gave up 5 bases; unmatched junction bases: 6. CDR3 size: 16 residues. Supplemented by reference TRBV11-3 and TRBJ2-1, the full variable domain reads EAGVVQSPRYKIIEKKQPVAFWCNPISGHNTLYWYLQNLGQGPELLIRYENEEAVDDSQLPKDRFSAERLKGVDSTLKIQPAELGDSAVYLCASSLHGTSGDNEQFFGPGTRLTVL.

The rearrangement uses TRBV11-2 and TRBJ2-7, with D perhaps TRBD1 (5 bases). The length of the CDR3 is 13 residues. CDR1 and CDR2 (germline): SGHAT, FQNNGV. Trimming took off 10 bases at V and 4 bases at J, with 17 bases between the two ends. CDR3 in amino acids: CATGQGVLYEQYF. CDR3 coding DNA: TGTGCCACCGGCCAGGGCGTTTTGTACGAGCAGTACTTC.

The chain couples TRBV7-9 to TRBJ1-3; D is possibly TRBD1 (5 bases). Trimming stripped 6 bases from V and 0 bases from J, with 12 bases between. From germline, CDR1 is SEHNR and CDR2 FQNEAQ (reference sequence). This CDR3 comprises 15 residues. The CDR3 DNA follows: TGTGCCAGCAGTGGACGGGGCCACTCTGGAAACACCATATATTTT. Translated: CASSGRGHSGNTIYF.

The chain is built from TRBV28 and TRBJ2-7, with 8 bases matching TRBD2. Unmatched junction bases numbered 6, after V lost 3 bases and J lost 2 bases. This CDR3 comprises 15 residues. Looked up from germline, CDR1 is MDHEN and CDR2 is SYDVKM. The CDR3 bases are TGTGCCAGCAGTTTCTTACTAGCGGAGCCCTACGAGCAGTACTTC. This gives the protein CASSFLLAEPYEQYF.

The rearrangement joins TRBV6-5 to TRBJ1-5; D is uncertain. CDR3 length: 14 amino acids. CDR1 MNHEY and CDR2 SVGAGI come from the germline V gene. The V and J ends lost 2 bases and 2 bases respectively, with 7 bases between them. For the CDR3, the DNA is TGTGCCAGCAGTTACCCCCGGGGCAATCAGCCCCAGCATTTT. Amino acids: CASSYPRGNQPQHF.

This clone was seen just once. The chain is built from TRBV24-1 and TRBJ1-4, with D possibly matching TRBD1 (6 bases). The V end lost 4 bases, the J end lost 8 bases, and 13 bases lay between the germline ends. Germline CDR1 and CDR2: KGHDR and SFDVKD. This CDR3 is 14 amino acids long. CDR3 region: CATSDSGAGEKLFF. The CDR3 DNA follows: TGTGCCACCAGTGACTCAGGGGCAGGAGAAAAACTGTTTTTT.

J is TRBJ2-1 and V is TRBV5-1, with D possibly being TRBD1 (5 bases). The CDR3 is made up of 12 amino acids. The ends were cut back, 4 bases at V and 8 bases at J, with 10 bases in the middle. Per germline, CDR1 SGHRS and CDR2 YFSETQ. The CDR3 spells CASSIQAHEQFF. Written as DNA, the CDR3 is TGCGCCAGCAGCATACAGGCGCATGAGCAGTTCTTC.

The CDR3 nucleotides read TGTGCTAGTGGTACAGGGGGAAAAAACGAGCAGTACTTC. It specifies CASGTGGKNEQYF. The chain is built from TRBV12-5 and TRBJ2-7; 8 bases line up with TRBD1. CDR3 length: 13 amino acids. The V and J ends lost 5 bases and 5 bases, in that order; junction bases with no gene match: 5. CDR1 and CDR2 from the germline V gene are LGHNT and FRNRAP.

The V call is TRBV6-1, the J call TRBJ1-5; 8 nucleotides align to TRBD1. The germline gives CDR1 MNHNS, CDR2 SASEGT. V was pared by 2 bases and J by 9 bases, with 9 bases of the junction left unmatched. The CDR3 is 15 residues long. The CDR3 nucleotides are TGTGCCAGCAGTGAACCGGGACAGGTCGGAACGCCCCAGCATTTT. It encodes CASSEPGQVGTPQHF.

The V and J genes are TRBV12-3 or TRBV12-4 and TRBJ2-7; D might be TRBD2 (5 bases). V was trimmed by 8 bases and J by 6 bases, leaving 14 bases between them. The CDR3 is 12 residues long. CDR3 residues: CASGLGGGEQYF. In nucleotides, the CDR3 is TGTGCCAGCGGCCTAGGAGGTGGCGAGCAGTACTTC.

This clone has just one count. V gene TRBV6-1 combines with J gene TRBJ2-7; perhaps TRBD1 as D (5 bases). Germline lookup yields CDR1 MNHNS and CDR2 SASEGT. The CDR3 runs 18 residues. Trimming pared 1 base from V and 0 bases from J, leaving 19 bases between. CDR3 in DNA: TGTGCCAGCAGTGAAGACCCAGGGTGGGTAACGAGCTCCTACGAGCAGTACTTC. Its protein product is CASSEDPGWVTSSYEQYF.

The chain carries TRBV11-2 and TRBJ1-3; the D gene is possibly TRBD1 (6 bases). Germline CDR1 SGHAT, CDR2 FQNNGV. CDR3 length: 18 amino acids. Trimming took 5 bases from V and 2 from J, leaving 22 bases between them. The CDR3 nucleotides read TGTGCCAGCAGCCCCGACGTGAACAGGGTTTTTACTGGAAACACCATATATTTT. It codes for CASSPDVNRVFTGNTIYF.

This chain connects TRBV10-3 to TRBJ1-1, with D uncertain. CDR1 is ENHRY, CDR2 SYGVKD, per germline. Deletions cut 3 bases from V and 1 base from J, with 9 bases between. The CDR3 extends over 14 amino acids. In DNA, the CDR3 is TGTGCCATCAGTGAAGAGGCCAGGAACACTGAAGCTTTCTTT. It encodes CAISEEARNTEAFF.

The rearrangement links TRBV14 to TRBJ1-6, with D hard to call. This CDR3 contains 16 residues. Trimming stripped 1 base from V and 10 bases from J, with 17 bases between. The germline CDR1 and CDR2 sequences are SGHDN and FVKESK. CDR3 in amino acids: CASSQGFSKGLSPLHF. CDR3 bases: TGTGCCAGCAGCCAAGGTTTCAGCAAGGGTTTGTCACCCCTCCACTTT.

The rearrangement uses TRBV6-5 and TRBJ1-2; 10 bases agree with TRBD1. The CDR3 is 14 residues long. J gave up 8 bases and V 7 bases, and 10 bases lay outside the gene matches. CDR1 MNHEY and CDR2 SVGAGI come from the germline V gene. The CDR3 region has the DNA TGTGCCAGCACGACAGGGGGCGGCCAGCTGGGCTACACCTTC. This sequence encodes CASTTGGGQLGYTF.